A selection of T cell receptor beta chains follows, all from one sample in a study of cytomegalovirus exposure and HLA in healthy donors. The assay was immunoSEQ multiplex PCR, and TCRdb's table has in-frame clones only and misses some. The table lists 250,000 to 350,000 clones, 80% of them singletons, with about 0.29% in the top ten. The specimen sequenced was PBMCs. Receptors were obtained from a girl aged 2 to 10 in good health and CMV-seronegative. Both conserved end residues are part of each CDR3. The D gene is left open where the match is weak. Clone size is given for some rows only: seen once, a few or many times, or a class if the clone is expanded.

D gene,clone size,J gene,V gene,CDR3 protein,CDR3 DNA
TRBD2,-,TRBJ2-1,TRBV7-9,CASISGDYNEQFF,TGTGCCAGCATCAGCGGGGACTACAATGAGCAGTTCTTC
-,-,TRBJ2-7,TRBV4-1,CASSQGITLSYEQYF,TGCGCCAGCAGCCAAGGAATAACTTTATCCTACGAGCAGTACTTC
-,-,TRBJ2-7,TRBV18,CASSPKDRTYEQYF,TGTGCCAGCTCACCAAAGGACAGAACCTACGAGCAGTACTTC
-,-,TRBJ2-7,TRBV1,CTSSQVCGSGNEQYF,TGCACCAGCAGCCAAGTTTGCGGGAGTGGAAACGAGCAGTACTTC
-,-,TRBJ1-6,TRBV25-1,CASSERSGSPLHF,TGTGCCAGCAGTGAGAGGAGTGGATCACCCCTCCACTTT
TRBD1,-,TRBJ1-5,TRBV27,CASSPTARQGVNQPQHF,TGTGCCAGCAGTCCCACCGCCCGACAGGGCGTCAATCAGCCCCAGCATTTT
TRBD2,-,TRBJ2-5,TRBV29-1,CSTGTSGETQYF,TGCAGCACTGGGACTAGTGGGGAGACCCAGTACTTC
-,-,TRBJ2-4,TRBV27,CASSFSKGAKNIQYF,TGTGCCAGCAGTTTCTCAAAGGGGGCCAAAAACATTCAGTACTTC
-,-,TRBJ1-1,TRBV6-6,CASSDRILNTEAFF,TGTGCCAGCAGTGACAGGATTCTGAACACTGAAGCTTTCTTT
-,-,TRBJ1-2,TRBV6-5,CASSYSGGIEYGYTF,TGTGCCAGCAGTTACTCCGGGGGGATAGAATATGGCTACACCTTC
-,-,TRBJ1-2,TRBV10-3,CAISEEISYGYTF,TGTGCCATCAGTGAAGAGATTAGCTATGGCTACACCTTC
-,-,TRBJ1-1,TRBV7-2,CASRQEGTEAFF,TGTGCCAGCAGACAGGAGGGCACTGAAGCTTTCTTT
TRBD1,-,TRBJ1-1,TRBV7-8,CASSWTGNTEAFF,TGTGCCAGCAGCTGGACAGGGAACACTGAAGCTTTCTTT
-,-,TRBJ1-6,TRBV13,CASSLGGGVGNSPLHF,TGTGCCAGCAGCTTAGGAGGGGGGGTAGGTAATTCACCCCTCCACTTT
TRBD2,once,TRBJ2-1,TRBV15,CATSSLAGGPLYNEQFF,TGTGCCACCAGCAGTTTAGCGGGAGGGCCTCTTTACAATGAGCAGTTCTTC
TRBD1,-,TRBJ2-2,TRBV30,CAWSAAGGGFGELFF,TGTGCCTGGAGTGCGGCAGGGGGCGGATTCGGGGAGCTGTTTTTT
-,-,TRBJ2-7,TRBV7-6,CASSYRLAYEQYF,TGTGCCAGCAGCTACCGGTTGGCCTACGAGCAGTACTTC
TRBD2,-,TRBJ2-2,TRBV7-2,CASSVTSGGTGELFF,TGTGCCAGCAGCGTCACTAGCGGGGGGACCGGGGAGCTGTTTTTT
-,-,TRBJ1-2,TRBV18,CASSPSGDNYGYTF,TGTGCCAGCTCACCATCCGGAGACAACTATGGCTACACCTTC
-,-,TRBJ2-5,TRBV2,CASSEQQETQYF,TGTGCCAGCAGTGAACAACAAGAGACCCAGTACTTC
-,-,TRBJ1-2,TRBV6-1,CASSFTMGLSYTF,TGTGCCAGCAGTTTTACGATGGGGCTGAGCTACACCTTC
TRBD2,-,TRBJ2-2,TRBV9,CASSADAGGPVTGELFF,TGTGCCAGCAGCGCCGATGCGGGGGGGCCGGTCACCGGGGAGCTGTTTTTT
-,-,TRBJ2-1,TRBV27,CASSLRGSSYNEQFF,TGTGCCAGCAGTTTACGGGGAAGCTCCTACAATGAGCAGTTCTTC
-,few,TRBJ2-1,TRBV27,CASGWLARNGNEQFF,TGTGCCAGCGGGTGGCTAGCGCGCAATGGAAATGAGCAGTTCTTC
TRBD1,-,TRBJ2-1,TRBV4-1,CASSQDSGPGQYNEQFF,TGCGCCAGCAGCCAAGATTCCGGACCGGGACAGTACAATGAGCAGTTCTTC
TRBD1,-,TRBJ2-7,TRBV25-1,CASRQGHYEQYF,TGTGCCAGTAGACAGGGCCACTACGAGCAGTACTTC
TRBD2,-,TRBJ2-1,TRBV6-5,CASSQSGRVFDEQFF,TGTGCCAGCAGTCAAAGCGGGAGGGTCTTCGATGAGCAGTTCTTC
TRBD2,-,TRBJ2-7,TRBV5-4,CASSLGGLAGNYEQYF,TGTGCCAGCAGCTTGGGGGGGCTAGCGGGGAACTACGAGCAGTACTTC
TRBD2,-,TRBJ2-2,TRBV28,CASSPHPGLGTGELFF,TGTGCCAGCAGCCCCCACCCGGGACTAGGGACCGGGGAGCTGTTTTTT
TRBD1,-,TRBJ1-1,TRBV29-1,CSATGQGATEAFF,TGCAGCGCCACCGGGCAGGGGGCAACTGAAGCTTTCTTT
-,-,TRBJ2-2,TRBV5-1,CASSFLDRNTGELFF,TGCGCCAGCAGCTTCCTGGACAGGAACACCGGGGAGCTGTTTTTT
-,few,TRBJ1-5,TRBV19,CASRYDRFWNQPQHF,TGTGCCAGTAGATACGACAGGTTTTGGAATCAGCCCCAGCATTTT
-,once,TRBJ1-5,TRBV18,CASSPGSNQPQHF,TGTGCCAGCTCACCTGGCAGTAATCAGCCCCAGCATTTT
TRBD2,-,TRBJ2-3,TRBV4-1,CASSQRGLAGSSTDTQYF,TGCGCCAGCAGCCAACGGGGCTTAGCGGGGTCTAGCACAGATACGCAGTATTTT
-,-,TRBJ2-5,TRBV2,CASSESLWAQETQYF,TGTGCCAGCAGTGAGTCTCTGTGGGCCCAAGAGACCCAGTACTTC
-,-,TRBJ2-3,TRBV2,CASSGTQGADTQYF,TGTGCCAGCAGTGGTACACAAGGGGCAGATACGCAGTATTTT
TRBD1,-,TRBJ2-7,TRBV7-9,CASSLWTGGEEQYF,TGTGCCAGCAGCTTATGGACAGGGGGTGAAGAGCAGTACTTC
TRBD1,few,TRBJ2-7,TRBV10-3,CAITPGQSSYEQYF,TGTGCCATCACCCCGGGACAGAGCTCCTACGAGCAGTACTTC
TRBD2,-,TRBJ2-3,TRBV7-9,CASSFASGGATDTQYF,TGTGCCAGCAGCTTTGCTAGCGGGGGGGCGACAGATACGCAGTATTTT
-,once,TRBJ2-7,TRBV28,CASLESPGEGSYEQYF,TGTGCCAGCTTGGAATCTCCGGGAGAGGGCTCCTACGAGCAGTACTTC